These 21 T cell receptor beta chains originate from one sample sequenced in a study of blood T cell repertoires in COVID-19. Profiled with immunoSEQ multiplex PCR; TCRdb holds only in-frame clones, not every one. Of 300,000 to 450,000 clones in the sample, about nine tenths were seen once. The specimen was peripheral blood. The receptors originated from a woman aged 60 to 75 with COVID-19, enrolled during active disease.

This clone was picked up one time. This sample also contains other DNA sequences that code for the same CDR3. The genes are TRBV5-1 and TRBJ2-5; no firm D call. The length of the CDR3 is 13 residues. The V gene's germline CDR1 is SGHRS and CDR2 YFSETQ. With 4 bases removed from V and 1 base from J, the gap between germline ends came to 8 bases. The CDR3 DNA sequence: TGCGCCAGCAGCCTTAACAGCCAAGAGACCCAGTACTTC. As protein: CASSLNSQETQYF. Using reference TRBV5-1 and TRBJ2-5 for the parts outside the CDR3, the full variable domain is KAGVTQTPRYLIKTRGQQVTLSCSPISGHRSVSWYQQTPGQGLQFLFEYFSETQRNKGNFPGRFSGRQFSNSRSEMNVSTLELGDSALYLCASSLNSQETQYFGPGTRLLVL.

To note about this clone: The identical CDR3 is also encoded by other nucleotide sequences in the sample. J is TRBJ1-2 and V is TRBV6-5; D is ambiguous. The length of the CDR3 is 12 residues. CDR1 and CDR2 from the germline V gene are MNHEY and SVGAGI. V lost 6 bases and J 7 bases, leaving 12 bases between the germline ends. In DNA, the CDR3 is TGTGCCAGCAGCTGGACGGGAGGTGGCTACACCTTC. Residues: CASSWTGGGYTF.

The V and J genes are TRBV2 and TRBJ2-1, with 9 nucleotides matching TRBD2. V was pared by 7 bases and J by 9 bases, with 10 bases of the junction left unmatched. Germline V gives CDR1 SNHLY, CDR2 FYNNEI. The CDR3 runs to 14 residues. As DNA, the CDR3 is TGTGCCAGCACATTTGGCGGGGGGGCTGGTGAGCAGTTCTTC. This translates into CASTFGGGAGEQFF.

The chain joins TRBV7-2 to TRBJ1-6, with 10 bases lining up with TRBD1. CDR1 is SGHTA and CDR2 is FQGNSA in the germline V gene. After removal of 6 bases from V and 6 bases from J, the junction contained 5 bases not matched to a gene. The CDR3 runs 15 residues. CDR3 amino acids: CASSQTGGLNSPLHF. CDR3 DNA: TGTGCCAGCAGTCAGACAGGGGGCCTTAATTCACCCCTCCACTTT.

This clone appeared a single time. The gene calls are TRBV19 and TRBJ1-6; D remains ambiguous. CDR3 length equals 15 residues. The germline V gene has CDR1 LNHDA and CDR2 SQIVND (reference sequence). V lost 5 bases and J lost 10, with 18 bases in between. CDR3 loop: CASSPRFEGGSPLHF. In DNA form, the CDR3 reads TGTGCCAGTAGTCCGCGATTTGAGGGTGGATCACCCCTCCACTTT.

This chain uses TRBV10-3 with TRBJ2-1; 7 positions match TRBD2. Unmatched junction bases numbered 8, after V lost 7 bases and J lost 2 bases. Germline V gene lookup returns CDR1 ENHRY and CDR2 SYGVKD. CDR3 size: 15 residues. The CDR3 reads CAINGGDSAYNEQFF. The CDR3 DNA sequence: TGTGCCATCAATGGGGGGGACTCCGCCTACAATGAGCAGTTCTTC.

This clone was found a few times. The chain joins TRBV5-1 to TRBJ2-1, with 11 bases matching TRBD2. Germline loops: CDR1 SGHRS, CDR2 YFSETQ. Unmatched junction bases numbered 4, after V lost 3 bases and J lost 8 bases. The CDR3 runs 14 residues. The CDR3 DNA is TGCGCCAGCAGCTATAGCGGGGGGGCCCATGAGCAGTTCTTC. Protein: CASSYSGGAHEQFF.

Here the CDR3 reads CASSLQGVGMNTEAFF. The CDR3, as DNA: TGTGCCAGCAGTTTACAAGGGGTCGGAATGAACACTGAAGCTTTCTTT. The chain employs TRBV28 and TRBJ1-1; tentatively, D is TRBD1 (5 bases). Trimming cost V 2 bases and J 0 bases, with 13 bases left between them. CDR1 is MDHEN and CDR2 is SYDVKM in the germline V gene. CDR3 size: 16 residues.

The chain has TRBV5-1 and TRBJ2-3; TRBD2 aligns across 12 bases. V dropped 0 bases and J dropped 0; count of bases not matched to a gene: 5. The CDR3 has 18 residues. Germline CDR1 is SGHRS and CDR2 is YFSETQ. Here the CDR3 reads CASSLARTSGTSTDTQYF. The CDR3 DNA reads TGCGCCAGCAGCTTGGCCCGGACTAGCGGGACCAGCACAGATACGCAGTATTTT.

The chain uses TRBV27 and TRBJ1-6; weak D call: TRBD1 (5 bases). Germline CDR1 reads MNHEY; CDR2 reads SMNVEV (reference sequence). The ends were cut back, 7 bases at V and 6 bases at J, with 10 bases in the middle. This CDR3 spans 13 amino acids. The CDR3: CASKGAVNSPLHF. In DNA form, the CDR3 reads TGTGCCAGCAAAGGGGCCGTTAATTCACCCCTCCACTTT.

V is TRBV7-3 and J is TRBJ1-2, with a weak D call TRBD1 (6 bases). V was trimmed by 5 bases and J by 10 bases, leaving 11 bases between them. CDR1 is SGHTA, CDR2 FQGTGA, per germline. The CDR3 is made up of 11 amino acids. The CDR3 coding sequence is TGTGCCAGCAGCCCGGACAGAGTCTACACCTTC. The encoded protein is CASSPDRVYTF.

The rearrangement links TRBV19 to TRBJ1-2; TRBD1 is a possible D gene (6 bases). Per germline, CDR1 LNHDA and CDR2 SQIVND (reference sequence). Trimming pared 5 bases from V and 8 bases from J, leaving 15 bases between. This CDR3 is 13 amino acids long. Written as DNA, the CDR3 is TGTGCCAGTAGTTCACTGGACAGCTTAGGCTACACCTTC. It translates to CASSSLDSLGYTF.

The J gene is TRBJ1-2, the V gene TRBV4-1; 8 bases line up with TRBD1. V shed 2 bases, J shed 4 bases, and the junction held 6 bases outside the gene matches. Germline V gene lookup returns CDR1 MGHRA and CDR2 YSYEKL. This CDR3 is built from 15 residues. DNA of the CDR3: TGCGCCAGCAGCCAATCAGGGGGCGCCGCCTATGGCTACACCTTC. Translated, it gives CASSQSGGAAYGYTF.

The chain links TRBV25-1 to TRBJ1-2; 10 nucleotides match TRBD1. Trimming took 6 bases from V and 4 from J; bases not matched to a gene: 8. The germline V gene has CDR1 MGHDK and CDR2 SYGVNS. The CDR3 totals 15 residues. The CDR3 region has the DNA TGTGCCAGCAGGCCGGCCGGGACAGGGGTCTATGGCTACACCTTC. It is translated as CASRPAGTGVYGYTF.

The rearrangement links TRBV28 to TRBJ1-1; D not resolved. The V and J ends lost 5 bases and 4 bases respectively, with 20 bases between them. CDR1 MDHEN and CDR2 SYDVKM come from the germline V gene. This CDR3 contains 16 residues. The CDR3 reads CASSTPFRGSGTEAFF. CDR3 nucleotides: TGTGCCAGCAGTACCCCGTTTAGAGGGTCGGGCACTGAAGCTTTCTTT.

The rearrangement uses TRBV4-1 and TRBJ1-4; D ambiguous. Germline values: CDR1 MGHRA, CDR2 YSYEKL. Trimming took 0 bases from V and 4 from J, leaving 12 bases between them. This CDR3 is built from 16 residues. In nucleotides, the CDR3 is TGCGCCAGCAGCCAAGACGAGGCGACGCTTAATGAAAAACTGTTTTTT. Translating it yields CASSQDEATLNEKLFF.

The chain uses TRBV10-3 and TRBJ2-7; perhaps TRBD1 as D (5 bases). V gave up 0 bases and J gave up 5 bases, with 14 bases separating them. Looked up from germline, CDR1 is ENHRY and CDR2 is SYGVKD. The CDR3 is 15 residues long. The CDR3 protein is CAISESGELLDEQYF. CDR3 bases: TGTGCCATCAGTGAGTCAGGGGAACTATTGGACGAGCAGTACTTC.

The gene calls are TRBV28 and TRBJ1-3; D is possibly TRBD1 (5 bases). Germline V gene data show CDR1 as MDHEN and CDR2 as SYDVKM. The CDR3 spans 16 residues. V was clipped by 5 bases and J by 4 bases, with 18 bases between them. CDR3 sequence reads: CASSTRSGGRGNTIYF. The CDR3 DNA reads TGTGCCAGCAGTACCCGTTCCGGGGGGAGAGGAAACACCATATATTTT.

The rearrangement joins TRBV19 to TRBJ2-1, with 9 bases identical to TRBD2. The germline CDR1 and CDR2 sequences are LNHDA and SQIVND (reference sequence). Losses at the gene ends were 5 bases for V and 2 bases for J; bases not matched to a gene: 7. The CDR3 length is 16 residues. CDR3 sequence (DNA): TGTGCCAGTAGTCTCGGGCGGGGGGGCCCCTACAATGAGCAGTTCTTC. Protein product: CASSLGRGGPYNEQFF.

J is TRBJ1-5 and V is TRBV19; 8 positions match TRBD1. This CDR3 has 17 residues. V dropped 3 bases and J dropped 5; count of bases not matched to a gene: 12. From germline, CDR1 is LNHDA and CDR2 SQIVND (reference sequence). The CDR3 DNA reads as TGTGCCAGTAGTATCCGGGGTGGAACAGGGGGGTATCAGCCCCAGCATTTT. Translating it yields CASSIRGGTGGYQPQHF.

This chain joins TRBV20-1 and TRBJ1-5; 8 bases fit TRBD1. The CDR3 has 13 residues. Germline CDR1 DFQATT, CDR2 SNEGSKA (reference sequence). V was pared by 3 bases and J by 7 bases, with 5 bases of the junction left unmatched. The CDR3 loop reads CSASAGGGQPQHF. The CDR3 DNA follows: TGCAGTGCTAGTGCAGGGGGCGGGCAGCCCCAGCATTTT.